This TCR beta chain was sequenced for a study of tumor-infiltrating lymphocytes in primary liver carcinoma. Turning to the study itself: Tumors were staged T1-T3 N0M0 and measured about 4 to 11 cm across. General study points: Only around 8-25% of top clones occurred in all five tumor regions.

The CDR3 consists of 17 residues. J lost 0 bases, V lost 7 bases, and 3 bases had no gene match. On this clonotype itself: The antigen is undetermined. This could be a read error, since a much larger clone is one nucleotide away.

cDNA specific to TCR beta was made from about 0.45 ug of total RNA, with a constant-region primer employed for priming. Investigators got TCR beta libraries out of three nested multiplex PCR rounds, done with slightly modified ARM-PCR. In the first two PCR rounds, TRBV1-TRBV30 forward primers were paired with a C-beta reverse primer, and each round lasted roughly 10 cycles. Each CDR3 protein is one row after TCRdb ran MiXCR on the multiplex PCR reads. This repertoire shows approximately 110,000 distinct CDR3 sequences, 65% found once; its top ten account for 9.3%. The study co-extracted DNA and RNA from 20-30 mg of unsorted bulk tissue.

Sequences were obtained from liver tumor tissue from sampling region 1. The subset was: tumor region T1, superior pole. The genes are TRBV12-3 or TRBV12-4 and TRBJ2-2; 15 positions match TRBD2. The sequence derives from a woman aged 55-70 years with primary liver carcinoma and hepatitis B virus infection. CDR3 bases: TGTGCCAGCAATGGACTAGCGGGAGGGCCGAACACCGGGGAGCTGTTTTTT. Translation: CASNGLAGGPNTGELFF.